What follows is one T cell receptor beta chain and its context. The sample belongs to a study of T cell responses to AZD1222 COVID-19 vaccine. This CDR3 is 14 amino acids long. Per the germline V gene, CDR1 is MDHEN and CDR2 is SYDVKM. J lost 3 bases, V lost 4 bases, and 3 bases had no gene match. Repertoires were generated with immunoSEQ multiplex PCR, while TCRdb's copy carries only in-frame clones and drops some. The data hold 90,000 to 140,000 clones, with 75% to 90% observed a single time. The chain is built from TRBV28 and TRBJ2-1, with 7 bases that match TRBD2. The source of this sequence is an adult who received the AZD1222 COVID-19 vaccine. Material: peripheral blood, obtained 28 days after the second AZD1222 dose. The CDR3 DNA reads TGTGCCAGCAGTTACCGGGGGGTCTACAATGAGCAGTTCTTC. Protein product: CASSYRGVYNEQFF.